This paragraph covers one T cell receptor (beta chain) sequence. Its antigen is not known. TCRdb called the reads again in MiXCR, with one record for every CDR3 protein. The sample includes under 850,000 distinct CDR3 sequences, around 32% of them seen just once. These data belong to a study of T cell repertoires in cytomegalovirus infection. For the study at large: A matching HLA type, together with CMV infection, was signaled by public TCR beta signatures.

Germline V gene data show CDR1 as SGHAT and CDR2 as FQNNGV. V dropped 1 base and J dropped 11 bases, with 19 bases sitting between them. CDR3 length equals 15 residues. This TCR was sampled from a human donor in good health (CMV status not recorded). Some clones in this sample may be carry-over from other donors' samples. The chain is built from TRBV11-2 and TRBJ2-3; D may match TRBD1 or TRBD2 (5 bases each). The source was cultured PBMCs, collected from culture after CMV antigen stimulation. The CDR3 region is CASSLGWGNLEGQYF. DNA of the CDR3: TGTGCCAGCAGCTTAGGATGGGGGAATCTAGAAGGGCAGTATTTT.